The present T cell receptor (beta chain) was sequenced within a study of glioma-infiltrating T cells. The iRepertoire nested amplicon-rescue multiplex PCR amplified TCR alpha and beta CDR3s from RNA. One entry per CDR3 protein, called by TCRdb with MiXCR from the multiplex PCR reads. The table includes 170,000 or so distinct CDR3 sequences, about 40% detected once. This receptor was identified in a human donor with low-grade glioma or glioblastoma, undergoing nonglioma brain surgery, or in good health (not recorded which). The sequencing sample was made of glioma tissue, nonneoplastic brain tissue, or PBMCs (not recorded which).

The CDR3 here is CASSQGVRGEAFF. CDR3 bases: TGTGCCAGCAGCCAAGGCGTCAGGGGGGAAGCTTTCTTT. This sequence joins TRBV3-1 and TRBJ1-1; 7 nucleotides agree with TRBD1. The CDR3 is 13 amino acids. The V gene end was trimmed by 1 base and the J gene end by 8 bases; junction bases not matched to a gene: 4. Per germline, CDR1 LGHDT and CDR2 YNNKEL (reference sequence).